The present entry profiles one T cell receptor (beta chain) with its context. Its antigen remains unknown. The data were taken from a study of cytomegalovirus exposure and HLA in healthy donors. Germline V gives CDR1 SGHTS, CDR2 YDEGEE. The ends were cut back, 4 bases at V and 4 bases at J, with 12 bases in the middle. This CDR3 has 14 amino acids. Study-wide findings and caveats: Later, an analysis found that TCR clusters from the first cohort tended to co-occur in the roughly 120 validation repertoires.

These donors were members of the approximately 120-subject validation cohort, a group separate from the approximately 700-subject first cohort. The data were produced by immunoSEQ multiplex PCR, yet TCRdb's version contains in-frame clones alone and is incomplete. Of some 130,000 clones listed, 70% to 90% are singletons. Sequenced material: PBMCs. The rearrangement links TRBV5-8 to TRBJ2-4, with D tentatively TRBD2 (5 bases). The clonotype was recovered from a young woman in good health and CMV-seronegative. The CDR3 DNA is TGTGCCAGCAGCCTCAGAGGGCCAAAAAACATTCAGTACTTC. It is translated as CASSLRGPKNIQYF.